This is a list of T cell receptor beta chains from one sample in a study of early T cells in non-severe SARS-CoV-2 infection. In TCRdb, the 5' RACE reads were re-called with MiXCR into one record per CDR3 protein. The sample holds more than 60,000 distinct CDR3 sequences, about 9.4% seen once. The sample taken for sequencing was whole blood. The receptor source for this set is an adult who was a healthcare worker with PCR-confirmed SARS-CoV-2 infection or an uninfected control (not recorded which). The CDR3 runs from the conserved cysteine through the conserved F or W. Each record gives: D gene, V gene, J gene, CDR3 length, clone size, CDR3 DNA, CDR3 protein. D genes are given only for firm matches. The size field is filled for only some rows; it gives once, few, many or a size class.

D: -; V: TRBV7-2; J: TRBJ2-1; length: 13; size: many; DNA: TGTGCCAGCAGCTTACAGAACCGCAATGAGCAGTTCTTC; CDR3: CASSLQNRNEQFF
D: TRBD2; V: TRBV6-2/TRBV6-3; J: TRBJ2-1; length: 17; size: few; DNA: TGTGCCAGCAGTTCCTCTAGCGGGAGGGCCTCGGGTAATGAGCAGTTCTTC; CDR3: CASSSSSGRASGNEQFF
D: TRBD1; V: TRBV7-3; J: TRBJ2-5; length: 14; size: many; DNA: TGTGCCAGCAGCCAGACAGGGGGACAAGAGACCCAGTACTTC; CDR3: CASSQTGGQETQYF
D: -; V: TRBV2; J: TRBJ2-3; length: 13; size: -; DNA: TGTGCCAGCAGCTCGACCGCCTTGGATACGCAGTATTTT; CDR3: CASSSTALDTQYF
D: -; V: TRBV7-2; J: TRBJ2-3; length: 15; size: many; DNA: TGTGCCAGCAGCGCAATAGTTACTAGCACAGATACGCAGTATTTT; CDR3: CASSAIVTSTDTQYF
D: -; V: TRBV20-1; J: TRBJ2-3; length: 11; size: few; DNA: TGCAGTAGACTCAGGGCAGATACGCAGTATTTT; CDR3: CSRLRADTQYF
D: TRBD1; V: TRBV12-3/TRBV12-4; J: TRBJ1-2; length: 15; size: few; DNA: TGTGCCAGCAGACTGCGGACAGGGGGCGCGGATGGCTACACCTTC; CDR3: CASRLRTGGADGYTF
D: TRBD2; V: TRBV11-2; J: TRBJ2-2; length: 16; size: few; DNA: TGTGCCAGCAGCCGTGGGACTAGCGGGGTCGGCGGGGAGCTGTTTTTT; CDR3: CASSRGTSGVGGELFF
D: -; V: TRBV28; J: TRBJ2-3; length: 14; size: few; DNA: TGTGCCAGCCAGGAAGGAGGGACGCCAGATACGCAGTATTTT; CDR3: CASQEGGTPDTQYF
D: -; V: TRBV9; J: TRBJ2-1; length: 15; size: many; DNA: TGTGCCAGCAGCCCCACCGGGGCGGCCTACAATGAGCAGTTCTTC; CDR3: CASSPTGAAYNEQFF
D: -; V: TRBV6-1; J: TRBJ1-6; length: 13; size: few; DNA: TGTGCCAGCAGTAAGGACGGGGAGTCACCCCTCCACTTT; CDR3: CASSKDGESPLHF
D: -; V: TRBV7-2; J: TRBJ1-1; length: 13; size: -; DNA: TGTGCCAGCAAGAGGCTTATGAACACTGAAGCTTTCTTT; CDR3: CASKRLMNTEAFF
D: -; V: TRBV12-3/TRBV12-4; J: TRBJ1-6; length: 14; size: few; DNA: TGTGCCAGCAGTTTAGCAGGGCGTCATTCACCCCTCCACTTT; CDR3: CASSLAGRHSPLHF
D: -; V: TRBV19; J: TRBJ2-6; length: 18; size: many; DNA: TGTGCCACCTCCGCTTATTATACGGGGAACACTGGGGCCAACGTCCTGACTTTC; CDR3: CATSAYYTGNTGANVLTF
D: -; V: TRBV20-1; J: TRBJ2-1; length: 14; size: -; DNA: TGCAGTGCTAGCGGGGGAAGCTCCTACAATGAGCAGTTCTTC; CDR3: CSASGGSSYNEQFF
D: TRBD2; V: TRBV6-1; J: TRBJ2-1; length: 14; size: many; DNA: TGTGCCAGTAGGGGGACTAGCGGGAGCAGTGAGCAGTTCTTC; CDR3: CASRGTSGSSEQFF
D: TRBD2; V: TRBV2; J: TRBJ2-7; length: 14; size: few; DNA: TGTGCCAGCCGGTTACTAGCGGGAGGCTACGAGCAGTACTTC; CDR3: CASRLLAGGYEQYF
D: TRBD1; V: TRBV12-3/TRBV12-4; J: TRBJ1-5; length: 13; size: many; DNA: TGTGCCAGCAGTTTGGACAGGATTCAGCCCCAGCATTTT; CDR3: CASSLDRIQPQHF
D: TRBD2; V: TRBV7-2; J: TRBJ2-3; length: 15; size: many; DNA: TGTGCCAGCAGCTTAGTGGCTAGCGGAACAGATACGCAGTATTTT; CDR3: CASSLVASGTDTQYF
D: -; V: TRBV13; J: TRBJ2-5; length: 13; size: -; DNA: TGTGCCAGCAGTTGGGGGCGGGGAGAGACCCAGTACTTC; CDR3: CASSWGRGETQYF
D: -; V: TRBV5-5; J: TRBJ2-7; length: 14; size: -; DNA: TGTGCCAGCAGCTTGGCACCGGGCTCCTACGAGCAGTACTTC; CDR3: CASSLAPGSYEQYF
D: TRBD1; V: TRBV10-3; J: TRBJ2-6; length: 18; size: -; DNA: TGTGCCATCAGGAAAGGACAGGTGCAGGGCTCTGGGGCCAACGTCCTGGCTTTC; CDR3: CAIRKGQVQGSGANVLAF
D: -; V: TRBV19; J: TRBJ1-2; length: 12; size: many; DNA: TGTGCCAGTAGTAGCACAGTAAGAGGCTACACCTTC; CDR3: CASSSTVRGYTF
D: -; V: TRBV2; J: TRBJ2-6; length: 15; size: few; DNA: TGTGCCAGCAGTGAAATTCGAGCTGGGGCCAACGTCCTGACTTTC; CDR3: CASSEIRAGANVLTF
D: TRBD1; V: TRBV20-1; J: TRBJ1-6; length: 16; size: -; DNA: TGCAGTGCTGGGGCAGCGACAGGGATAACGGATTCACCCCTCCACTTT; CDR3: CSAGAATGITDSPLHF
D: TRBD1; V: TRBV11-3; J: TRBJ2-1; length: 14; size: few; DNA: TGTGCCAGCAGCACCGGAGTACAGGGGACTGAGCAGTTCTTC; CDR3: CASSTGVQGTEQFF
D: TRBD2; V: TRBV7-9; J: TRBJ2-3; length: 16; size: few; DNA: TGTGCCAGCAGCTTATTGAGCGGGGGGGCCCCAGATACGCAGTATTTT; CDR3: CASSLLSGGAPDTQYF
D: -; V: TRBV5-1; J: TRBJ2-1; length: 12; size: few; DNA: TGCGCCAGCAGCTTGGGCAGCAGTGAGCAGTTCTTC; CDR3: CASSLGSSEQFF
D: -; V: TRBV7-2; J: TRBJ1-1; length: 13; size: -; DNA: TGTGCCAGCAGCTTAGAACAGGCGACAATAGCTTTCTTT; CDR3: CASSLEQATIAFF
D: -; V: TRBV4-3; J: TRBJ2-7; length: 15; size: once; DNA: TGCGCCAGCAGCCAAGAGGGCGGTTCCTCCTACGAGCAGTACTTC; CDR3: CASSQEGGSSYEQYF
D: TRBD2; V: TRBV2; J: TRBJ2-5; length: 16; size: -; DNA: TGTGCCAGCAGTGAAAGGAGCGGGAGAATTGTAGAGACCCAGTACTTC; CDR3: CASSERSGRIVETQYF
D: -; V: TRBV7-2; J: TRBJ1-6; length: 16; size: few; DNA: TGTGCCAGCAGCACAACAGGGAGCTCCTATAATTCACCCCTCCACTTT; CDR3: CASSTTGSSYNSPLHF
D: TRBD2; V: TRBV6-5; J: TRBJ2-3; length: 20; size: -; DNA: TGTGCCAGCAGTTACTCGACCGACAGGAGAGCGGGGGGTAGCACAGATACGCAGTATTTT; CDR3: CASSYSTDRRAGGSTDTQYF
D: TRBD2; V: TRBV4-2; J: TRBJ2-6; length: 18; size: many; DNA: TGTGCCAGCAGCCTCCTACTAGCGGGGGCGAAAGGGGCCAACGTCCTGACTTTC; CDR3: CASSLLLAGAKGANVLTF
D: TRBD1; V: TRBV7-9; J: TRBJ1-3; length: 16; size: many; DNA: TGTGCCAGCAGCTCCCGGGACAGGCCTGGAGGGGACACCATATATTTT; CDR3: CASSSRDRPGGDTIYF
D: -; V: TRBV30; J: TRBJ2-3; length: 12; size: many; DNA: TGTGCCTGGAGTGGGGAGACAGATACGCAGTATTTT; CDR3: CAWSGETDTQYF